This entry is about one T cell receptor beta chain. The V gene's germline CDR1 is GTSNPN and CDR2 SVGIG (reference sequence). This CDR3 region has 11 residues. These data originate in a study of CXCR3-negative and CXCR3-positive naive CD8 T cells. Through 5' RACE with UMI labels, the TRB cDNA libraries were prepared. Each CDR3 protein gets one entry in TCRdb, which reprocessed the 5' RACE reads and gives no DNA. The sample data list about 38,000 distinct CDR3 sequences. The chain combines TRBV30 with TRBJ2-1; TCRdb's D gene call, TRBD1, goes unchecked for lack of DNA. This receptor was taken from a human donor in good health. Some clones in this sample may be carry-over from other donors' samples. What was sequenced was memory CD8+ T cells from blood. The chain's CDR3 is CACRQGNEQFF.